The rows below give T cell receptor delta chains drawn from one sample of a study of gamma-delta T cells after stem cell transplantation. TCRdb repeated clone calling on the RT-PCR reads with CATT. The sample lists 1,500 to 2,000 delta-chain clones, over 0.3% occurring once. The sequencing input was gamma-delta T cells. The receptor set was obtained from a human donor. It is not recorded whose cells these are; they may come from a transplant donor. Each CDR3 is given with its conserved first and last residue.

V	J	CDR3
TRDV2	TRDJ2	CACDTIIPGAGSMTAQLFF
TRDV2	TRDJ1	CACVSPWGIREYTDKLIF
TRDV2	TRDJ1	CACDSLLGDTRADKLIF
TRDV2	TRDJ1	CACDTLILGDTGGADKLIF
TRDV2	TRDJ1	CACDSLLGDTYTDKLIF
TRDV2	TRDJ1	CACDGVLGTRTYTDKLIF
TRDV2	TRDJ1	CACDTVRGLGIHGDKLIF
TRDV2	TRDJ1	CACDTLTGGHTDKLIF
TRDV2	TRDJ1	CACDKLGDSDKLIF
TRDV2	TRDJ2	CACDGLPPTLLGDTALTAQLFF
TRDV2	TRDJ3	CACDTATGGLSSWDTRQMFF
TRDV2	TRDJ1	CACDPVRVGSTGGYAADKLIF
TRDV2	TRDJ1	CACDTLRTGGYLSDKLIF